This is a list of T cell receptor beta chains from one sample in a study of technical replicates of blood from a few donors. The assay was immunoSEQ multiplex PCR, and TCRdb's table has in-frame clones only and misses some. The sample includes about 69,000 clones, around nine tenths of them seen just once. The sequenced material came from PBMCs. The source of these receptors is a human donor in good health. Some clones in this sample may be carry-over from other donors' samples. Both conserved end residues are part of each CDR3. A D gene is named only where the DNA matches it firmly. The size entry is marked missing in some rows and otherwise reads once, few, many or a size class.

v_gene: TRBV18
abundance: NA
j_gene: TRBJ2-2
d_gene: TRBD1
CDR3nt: TGTGCCAGCTCACCACCGCAGCGACAGGGAACCGGGGAGCTGTTTTTT
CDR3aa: CASSPPQRQGTGELFF

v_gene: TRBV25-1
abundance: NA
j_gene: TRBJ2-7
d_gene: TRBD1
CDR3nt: TGTGCCAGTTCGGGCGCGGGACAGGGGAACGAGCAGTACTTC
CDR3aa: CASSGAGQGNEQYF

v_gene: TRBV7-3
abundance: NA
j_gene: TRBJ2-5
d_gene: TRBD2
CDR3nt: TGTGCCAGCAGCCCCTGGGGGGGGGAGGGGACCCAGTACTTC
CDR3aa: CASSPWGGEGTQYF

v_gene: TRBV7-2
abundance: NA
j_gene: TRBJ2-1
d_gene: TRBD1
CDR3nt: TGTGCCAGCAGCTTAGATGGCAGGGGGTTCAATGAGCAGTTCTTC
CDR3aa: CASSLDGRGFNEQFF

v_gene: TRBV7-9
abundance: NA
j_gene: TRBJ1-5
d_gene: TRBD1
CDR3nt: TGTGCCAGCAGCTCAGACAGGGGGCGACAGCCCCAGCATTTT
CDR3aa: CASSSDRGRQPQHF

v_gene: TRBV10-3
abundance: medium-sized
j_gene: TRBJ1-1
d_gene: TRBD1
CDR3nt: TGTGCCATCAGAGGACAGGGGAACACTGAAGCTTTCTTT
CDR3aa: CAIRGQGNTEAFF

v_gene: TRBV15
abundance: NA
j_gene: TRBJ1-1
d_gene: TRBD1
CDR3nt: TGTGCCACCAGCAGAGGCGTACAGGGGTCTTACACTGAAGCTTTCTTT
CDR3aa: CATSRGVQGSYTEAFF

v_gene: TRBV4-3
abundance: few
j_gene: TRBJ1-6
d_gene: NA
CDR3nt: TGCGCCAGCAGCCCGTTCCGAGGGAATTCACCCCTCCACTTT
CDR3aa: CASSPFRGNSPLHF

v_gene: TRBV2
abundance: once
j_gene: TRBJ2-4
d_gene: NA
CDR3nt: TGTGCCAGCAGTGAAGCGCTGGTCACTAAAAACATTCAGTACTTC
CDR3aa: CASSEALVTKNIQYF

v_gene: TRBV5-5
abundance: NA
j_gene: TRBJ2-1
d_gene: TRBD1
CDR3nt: TGTGCCAGCAGCTTGCAGGGGGCTGGAGTCAATGAGCAGTTCTTC
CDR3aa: CASSLQGAGVNEQFF

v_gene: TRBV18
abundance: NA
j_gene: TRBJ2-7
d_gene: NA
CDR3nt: TGTGCCAGCTCCGCTGGTGGGGGCCGCTACGAGCAGTACTTC
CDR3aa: CASSAGGGRYEQYF

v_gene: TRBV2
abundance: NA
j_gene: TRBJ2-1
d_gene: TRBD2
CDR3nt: TGTGCCAGCAGTGAAGGTGGCGGGAGCTACAATGAGCAGTTCTTC
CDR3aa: CASSEGGGSYNEQFF

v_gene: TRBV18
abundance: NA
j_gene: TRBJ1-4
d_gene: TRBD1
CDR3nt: TGTGCCAGCTCACTTACCGGGACAGAAAATGAAAAACTGTTTTTT
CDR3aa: CASSLTGTENEKLFF

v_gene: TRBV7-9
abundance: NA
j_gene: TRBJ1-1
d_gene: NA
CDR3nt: TGTGCCAGCAACTTAGACCCGCCGGGCACTGAAGCTTTCTTT
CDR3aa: CASNLDPPGTEAFF

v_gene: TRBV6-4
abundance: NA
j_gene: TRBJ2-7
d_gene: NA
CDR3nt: TGTGCCAGAAGGAGAAGCAGATACGAGCAGTACTTC
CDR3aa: CARRRSRYEQYF

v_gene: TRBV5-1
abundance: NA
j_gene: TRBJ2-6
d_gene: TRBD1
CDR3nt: TGCGCCAGCAGCAACCGGGACAGGGGGCGTGGGGCCAACGTCCTGACTTTC
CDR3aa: CASSNRDRGRGANVLTF

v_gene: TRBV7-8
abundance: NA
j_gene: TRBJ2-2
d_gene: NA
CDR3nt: TGTGCCAGCAGCTTAGGCTGGGGGTCAGGGGACACCGGGGAGCTGTTTTTT
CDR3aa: CASSLGWGSGDTGELFF

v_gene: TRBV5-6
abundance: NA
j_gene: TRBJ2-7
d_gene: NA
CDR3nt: TGTGCCAGCAGCTTGGGGGAGACGGTTACCTACGAGCAGTACTTC
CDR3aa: CASSLGETVTYEQYF

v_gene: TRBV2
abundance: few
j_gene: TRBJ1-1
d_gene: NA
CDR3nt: TGTGCCAGCGGGACACTAGGAGCTGAAGCTTTCTTT
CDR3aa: CASGTLGAEAFF

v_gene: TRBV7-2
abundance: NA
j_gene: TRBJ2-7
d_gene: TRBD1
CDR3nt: TGTGCCAGCAGCCCCGGGACAGGCTACGAGCAGTACTTC
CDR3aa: CASSPGTGYEQYF

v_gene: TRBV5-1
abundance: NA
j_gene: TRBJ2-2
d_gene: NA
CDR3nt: TGCGCCAGCAGGGAGGGGAGCACCGGGGAGCTGTTTTTT
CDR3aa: CASREGSTGELFF

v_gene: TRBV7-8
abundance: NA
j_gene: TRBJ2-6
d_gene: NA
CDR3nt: TGTGCCAGCAGCTTTGGACTGATTATAGCCTCTGGGGCCAACGTCCTGACTTTC
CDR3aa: CASSFGLIIASGANVLTF

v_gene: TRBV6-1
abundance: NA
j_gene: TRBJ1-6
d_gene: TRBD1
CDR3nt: TGTGCCAGCAGTGAAGCGGGACAGGGTAATTCACCCCTCCACTTT
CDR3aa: CASSEAGQGNSPLHF

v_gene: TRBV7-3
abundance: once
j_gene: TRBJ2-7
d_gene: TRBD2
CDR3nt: TGTGCCAGCAGCCCTCGACCCGGGACTAGCGGTTTGTACGAGCAGTACTTC
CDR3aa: CASSPRPGTSGLYEQYF

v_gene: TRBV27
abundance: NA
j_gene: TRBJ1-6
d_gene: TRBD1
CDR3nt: TGTGCCAGCAGTCTCCGGACAGGTTGGTCACCCCTCCACTTT
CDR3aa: CASSLRTGWSPLHF

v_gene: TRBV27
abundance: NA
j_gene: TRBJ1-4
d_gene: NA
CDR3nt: TGTGCCAGCGGCAAAACGCAGGGGTACGAAAAACTGTTTTTT
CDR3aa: CASGKTQGYEKLFF

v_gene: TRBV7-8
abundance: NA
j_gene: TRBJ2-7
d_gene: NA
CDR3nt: TGTGCCAGCAGGGGGCTAGCGACCTCCTACGAGCAGTACTTC
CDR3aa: CASRGLATSYEQYF

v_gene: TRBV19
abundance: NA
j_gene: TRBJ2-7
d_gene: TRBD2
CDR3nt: TGTGCCAGTAGTATAGATCTAGCGGGAGAACTATCTTACGAGCAGTACTTC
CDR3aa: CASSIDLAGELSYEQYF

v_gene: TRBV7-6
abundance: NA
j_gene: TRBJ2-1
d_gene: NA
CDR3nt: TGTGCCAGCAGCTTAGCTCGGTCCGTTGAGCAGTTCTTC
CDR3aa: CASSLARSVEQFF

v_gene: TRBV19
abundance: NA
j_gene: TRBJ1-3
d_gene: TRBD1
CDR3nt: TGTGCCAGTGGCAGGGGGCTCTCTGGAAACACCATATATTTT
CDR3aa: CASGRGLSGNTIYF

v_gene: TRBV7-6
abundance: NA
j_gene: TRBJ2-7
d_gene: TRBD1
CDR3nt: TGTGCCAGCAGCTTTCTACAGGGGGCGGTAGGCGAGCAGTACTTC
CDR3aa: CASSFLQGAVGEQYF

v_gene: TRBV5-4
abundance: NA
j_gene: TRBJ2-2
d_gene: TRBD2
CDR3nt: TGTGCCAGCAGCTTGTATGGTAGCGGGAGGTTCAGTGATACCGGGGAGCTGTTTTTT
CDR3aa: CASSLYGSGRFSDTGELFF

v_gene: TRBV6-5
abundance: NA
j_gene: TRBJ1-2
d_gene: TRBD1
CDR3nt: TGTGCCAGCAGTCGACAGGGCTACTATGGCTACACCTTC
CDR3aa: CASSRQGYYGYTF

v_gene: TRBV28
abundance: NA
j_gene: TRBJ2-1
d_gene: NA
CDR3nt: TGTGCCAGCAGTTTGGGGCCGTACAATGAGCAGTTCTTC
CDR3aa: CASSLGPYNEQFF

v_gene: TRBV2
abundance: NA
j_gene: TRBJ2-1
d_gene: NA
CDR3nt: TGTGCCAGCAGTGCAGACAATGAGCAGTTCTTC
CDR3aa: CASSADNEQFF

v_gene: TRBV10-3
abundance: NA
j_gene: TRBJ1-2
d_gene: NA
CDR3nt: TGTGCCATCAGTGAGCGGAGCTCTAACTATGGCTACACCTTC
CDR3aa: CAISERSSNYGYTF

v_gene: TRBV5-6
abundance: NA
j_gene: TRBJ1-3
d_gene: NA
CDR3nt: TGTGCCAGCACCTCAATCGGGGGTTTTGGAAACACCATATATTTT
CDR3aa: CASTSIGGFGNTIYF

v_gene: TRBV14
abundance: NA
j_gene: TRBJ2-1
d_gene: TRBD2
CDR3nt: TGTGCCAGCAGCCCAGAGACTAGCGGGGCTTATGAGCAGTTCTTC
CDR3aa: CASSPETSGAYEQFF